The 24 T cell receptor beta chains below come from one sample, sequenced in a study of shared clonotypes between healthy human individuals. CD45RO-negative, CCR7-selected cells formed the naive CD8 fraction, which excluded terminally differentiated effector memory CD45RA+ cells. Here immunoSEQ multiplex PCR was the method, and the copy in TCRdb shows in-frame clones only, minus some. The repertoire has roughly 2,000,000 clones, just under 95% of them found once; the top ten carry roughly 1.7%. Sequenced: naive CD8+ T cells from PBMCs. All receptors derive from a man between 18 and 35 years old in good health. Some clones in this sample may be carry-over from other donors' samples.

With respect to this clone: Other DNA sequences in this specimen translate into the identical CDR3. The chain links TRBV13 to TRBJ2-2; D not certain. The V and J ends lost 0 bases and 6 bases respectively, with 5 bases between them. The germline V gene has CDR1 PRHDT and CDR2 FYEKMQ (reference sequence). The CDR3 covers 13 residues. CDR3 amino acids: CASSLGTAGELFF. The DNA of the CDR3 is TGTGCCAGCAGCTTAGGGACCGCCGGGGAGCTGTTTTTT.

The chain uses TRBV10-2 and TRBJ2-2; D perhaps matches TRBD2 (6 bases). CDR3 length: 15 amino acids. V shed 7 bases and J shed 5 bases, with 17 bases lying between them. Germline-derived CDR1 and CDR2 are WSHSY and SAAADI. The CDR3 loop is CASNDGGPWTGELFF. The CDR3 coding sequence is TGCGCCAGCAACGATGGAGGGCCTTGGACCGGGGAGCTGTTTTTT.

The rearrangement uses TRBV19 and TRBJ1-1; D gene ambiguous. Germline CDR1 LNHDA, CDR2 SQIVND (reference sequence). Trimming left V 5 bases short and J 3 bases short, with 16 bases between. CDR3 length: 15 amino acids. In nucleotides, the CDR3 is TGTGCCAGTAGTCCCGTTCGTTGGGGATACACTGAAGCTTTCTTT. Its protein product is CASSPVRWGYTEAFF.

The CDR3 spells CASSSGISGNTIYF. DNA for the CDR3: TGTGCCAGCTCATCGGGAATCTCTGGAAACACCATATATTTT. V and J are TRBV6-5 and TRBJ1-3, with D uncertain. Between the trimmed V and J ends, which lost 8 bases and 0 bases, there was a span of 11 bases. This CDR3 comprises 14 residues. Per germline, CDR1 MNHEY and CDR2 SVGAGI.

The chain combines TRBV6-1 with TRBJ2-5, with TRBD2 identical over 9 bases. The germline V gene encodes CDR1 MNHNS and CDR2 SASEGT. After removal of 2 bases from V and 5 bases from J, the junction contained 9 bases not matched to a gene. The CDR3 has 16 residues. The CDR3 region is CASSELAGPPRETQYF. Written as DNA, the CDR3 is TGTGCCAGCAGTGAACTAGCGGGACCACCCCGGGAGACCCAGTACTTC.

In its sample, this clone was seen once. The CDR3 loop is CASSPQITYEQYF. The CDR3 DNA reads TGTGCCAGCAGTCCACAGATTACCTACGAGCAGTACTTC. The gene calls are TRBV7-8 and TRBJ2-7; the D is unclear. From germline, CDR1 is SGHVS and CDR2 FQNEAQ. The V and J ends lost 6 bases and 2 bases respectively, with 11 bases between them. The CDR3 has 13 amino acids. Variable domain in full (rest from reference TRBV7-8 and TRBJ2-7): GAGVSQSPRYKVAKRGQDVALRCDPISGHVSLFWYQQALGQGPEFLTYFQNEAQLDKSGLPSDRFFAERPEGSVSTLKIQRTQQEDSAVYLCASSPQITYEQYFGPGTRLTVT.

This clone was detected once. Other DNA sequences in the same sample also yield this CDR3. The V gene is TRBV18, the J gene TRBJ1-1; 9 bases align to TRBD1. V shed 3 bases, J shed 2 bases, and the junction held 1 base outside the gene matches. CDR3 size: 14 residues. Germline lookup yields CDR1 KGHSH and CDR2 LQKENI. The CDR3: CASSPDRGNTEAFF. CDR3 coding DNA: TGTGCCAGCTCACCGGACAGGGGAAACACTGAAGCTTTCTTT. The variable domain in full, completed from reference TRBV18 and TRBJ1-1, reads NAGVMQNPRHLVRRRGQEARLRCSPMKGHSHVYWYRQLPEEGLKFMVYLQKENIIDESGMPKERFSAEFPKEGPSILRIQQVVRGDSAAYFCASSPDRGNTEAFFGQGTRLTVV.

This rearrangement joins TRBV4-1 to TRBJ1-1, with a possible D match to TRBD1 (6 bases). Trimming stripped 4 bases from V and 0 bases from J, with 24 bases between. This CDR3 has 19 amino acids. Per germline, CDR1 MGHRA and CDR2 YSYEKL. The CDR3 bases are TGCGCCAGCAGCCCACTCCCACAGGGTAGCTTTCTAATGAACACTGAAGCTTTCTTT. Its translation is CASSPLPQGSFLMNTEAFF.

A single count supports this clone. The rearrangement links TRBV9 to TRBJ2-3, with 11 bases lining up with TRBD2. The germline V gene has CDR1 SGDLS and CDR2 YYNGEE. The length of the CDR3 is 17 residues. The junction had 9 bases not matched to a gene; V was cut back by 4 bases and J by 2 bases. The CDR3 DNA reads TGTGCCAGCAGCTTCAATGGACTAGCGGGTTTCACAGATACGCAGTATTTT. It yields the protein CASSFNGLAGFTDTQYF. Full variable domain (missing parts from reference TRBV9 and TRBJ2-3): DSGVTQTPKHLITATGQRVTLRCSPRSGDLSVYWYQQSLDQGLQFLIQYYNGEERAKGNILERFSAQQFPDLHSELNLSSLELGDSALYFCASSFNGLAGFTDTQYFGPGTRLTVL.

The chain links TRBV11-2 to TRBJ2-1; the D call may be TRBD1 or TRBD2 (5 bases each). The V gene's germline CDR1 is SGHAT and CDR2 FQNNGV. The V end was cut by 5 bases, the J end by 0 bases, with 14 bases between. CDR3 length: 16 residues. Here the CDR3 DNA reads TGTGCCAGCAGCCCTTCGGGACGGAGCTCCTACAATGAGCAGTTCTTC. As protein: CASSPSGRSSYNEQFF.

V is TRBV4-2 and J is TRBJ2-7, with D possibly TRBD2 on 6 matching bases. V lost 7 bases and J lost 6, with 31 bases in between. This CDR3 region has 18 residues. Germline V gene sequence: CDR1 LGHNA, CDR2 YNFKEQ. The CDR3 region is CASTQTYGGFGGNLEQYF. CDR3 bases: TGTGCCAGCACCCAGACTTATGGCGGTTTCGGGGGTAACCTCGAGCAGTACTTC.

The genes are TRBV19 and TRBJ1-5; 8 bases agree with TRBD1. Germline V gene lookup returns CDR1 LNHDA and CDR2 SQIVND (reference sequence). The CDR3 runs to 14 residues. With 8 bases clipped from V and 0 bases from J, the junction kept 3 bases outside the gene matches. The CDR3 loop is CASVTGDSNQPQHF. The DNA of the CDR3 is TGTGCCAGTGTGACAGGGGATAGCAATCAGCCCCAGCATTTT. The complete variable domain, with remaining parts taken from reference TRBV19 and TRBJ1-5, reads DGGITQSPKYLFRKEGQNVTLSCEQNLNHDAMYWYRQDPGQGLRLIYYSQIVNDFQKGDIAEGYSVSREKKESFPLTVTSAQKNPTAFYLCASVTGDSNQPQHFGDGTRLSIL.

The chain has TRBV23-1 and TRBJ1-4; D might be TRBD1 (5 bases). TRBV23-1 carries the ORF label, with uncertain function. V was pared by 0 bases and J by 0 bases, with 14 bases between. This CDR3 region has 18 residues. This CDR3 reads CASSQSVAGDATNEKLFF. For the CDR3, the DNA is TGCGCCAGCAGTCAATCTGTGGCGGGGGATGCAACTAATGAAAAACTGTTTTTT.

The chain has TRBV27 and TRBJ1-1, with a possible D match to TRBD1 (6 bases). V dropped 5 bases and J dropped 7 bases, with 14 bases sitting between them. CDR3 size: 13 residues. The germline CDR1 and CDR2 sequences are MNHEY and SMNVEV (reference sequence). This CDR3 reads CASSLGGHLEAFF. The CDR3 DNA follows: TGTGCCAGCAGTCTAGGGGGACATCTTGAAGCTTTCTTT.

This chain joins TRBV30 and TRBJ2-1, with D unclear. The germline V gene has CDR1 GTSNPN and CDR2 SVGIG (reference sequence). V lost 4 bases and J lost 8, with 12 bases in between. The CDR3 is 12 amino acids. CDR3 protein: CAWMVALDEQFF. The DNA for the CDR3 is TGTGCCTGGATGGTAGCACTCGATGAGCAGTTCTTC.

DNA for the CDR3: TGTGCCAGTAGTACCGCCCCGACAGGGATAACCTACGAGCAGTACTTC. The encoded protein is CASSTAPTGITYEQYF. This chain connects TRBV19 to TRBJ2-7; 7 bases agree with TRBD1. V was pared by 4 bases and J by 2 bases, with 11 bases of the junction left unmatched. The germline V gene encodes CDR1 LNHDA and CDR2 SQIVND (reference sequence). The CDR3 sequence is 16 residues long.

The chain links TRBV9 to TRBJ2-5, with D possibly being TRBD1 or TRBD2 (5 bases each). This CDR3 has 17 amino acids. Trimming removed 0 bases at V and 7 bases at J, with 22 bases between. From germline, CDR1 is SGDLS and CDR2 YYNGEE. The CDR3 region has the DNA TGTGCCAGCAGCGTAGTGAGGGGTGAAGGGCAAGAGGTGACCCAGTACTTC. Encoded protein: CASSVVRGEGQEVTQYF.

Notes on this clone: Other DNA sequences in this sample translate to the same CDR3. The V call is TRBV6-5, the J call TRBJ1-4; D ambiguous. The length of the CDR3 is 13 residues. Trimming took 5 bases from V and 7 from J, leaving 11 bases between them. Germline V gene lookup returns CDR1 MNHEY and CDR2 SVGAGI. The CDR3, as DNA: TGTGCCAGCAGTCCCCTGCGGGGTGAAAAACTGTTTTTT. Translating gives CASSPLRGEKLFF.

The chain carries TRBV11-3 and TRBJ2-2; D tentatively fits TRBD1 or TRBD2 (5 bases each). The CDR3 totals 14 residues. V was cut by 5 bases and J by 5 bases, with 12 bases left in between. CDR1 and CDR2 from the germline V gene are SGHNT and YENEEA. CDR3 sequence: CASSPGKGTGELFF. The CDR3 bases are TGTGCCAGCAGCCCGGGGAAGGGGACCGGGGAGCTGTTTTTT.

The rearrangement links TRBV6-1 to TRBJ2-7, with D possibly matching TRBD2 (5 bases). Trimming pared 8 bases from V and 12 bases from J, leaving 17 bases between. The CDR3 is 11 residues long. Germline-derived CDR1 and CDR2 are MNHNS and SASEGT. This CDR3 reads CASSRGPWAYF. The CDR3 DNA reads TGTGCCAGCTCCCGGGGTCCATGGGCGTACTTC.

V usage is TRBV27 and J usage is TRBJ2-3; D unresolved. Germline values: CDR1 MNHEY, CDR2 SMNVEV (reference sequence). The ends were cut back, 0 bases at V and 1 base at J, with 8 bases in the middle. The CDR3 sequence is 15 residues long. This chain's CDR3 is CASSLSLVGTDTQYF. CDR3 bases: TGTGCCAGCAGTTTATCCTTGGTGGGCACAGATACGCAGTATTTT.

The rearrangement uses TRBV28 and TRBJ2-7, with 8 bases lining up with TRBD1. Germline CDR1 is MDHEN and CDR2 is SYDVKM. V was clipped by 3 bases and J by 6 bases; unmatched bases: 4. The CDR3 sequence is 13 residues long. In DNA form, the CDR3 reads TGTGCCAGCAGTTTGATCAGGGGGCCCGAGCAGTACTTC. It is translated as CASSLIRGPEQYF.

The chain carries TRBV10-3 and TRBJ2-2, with D possibly TRBD1 on 6 matching bases. CDR1 is ENHRY and CDR2 is SYGVKD in the germline V gene. The CDR3 loop spans 17 amino acids. V was clipped by 2 bases and J by 0 bases, with 13 bases between them. DNA for the CDR3: TGTGCCATCAGTGAGCCGGCAGGGGCTTCGAACACCGGGGAGCTGTTTTTT. Its translation: CAISEPAGASNTGELFF.

This clone was seen only once. J is TRBJ2-7 and V is TRBV28, with a tentative D call TRBD1 (6 bases). CDR3 size: 14 residues. V lost 4 bases and J lost 2, with 12 bases in between. Germline CDR1 reads MDHEN; CDR2 reads SYDVKM. Here the CDR3 reads CASSSQGQTYEQYF. CDR3 nucleotides: TGTGCCAGCAGTTCTCAGGGGCAGACCTACGAGCAGTACTTC.